This T cell receptor beta chain was recovered during a study of T cells after posttransplantation cyclophosphamide (dated by TCRdb to the mid-2010s). Context from the whole study: Using TRB sequencing, the study followed how the T cell repertoire reconstituted after myeloablative bone marrow transplantation in which posttransplantation cyclophosphamide served as GVHD prophylaxis. Samples from a few dozen PTCy-treated patients, along with samples from about 16 of their related bone marrow donors, underwent antigen receptor sequencing. In 3 patients, up to about 3 additional blood samples taken between 2 and 5.2 years after transplant also underwent TRB sequencing, as did pretransplant blood from a handful of patients. Blood from every one of the approximately 30 PTCy patients who had 1-year posttransplant specimens underwent TRB sequencing. Public TRB sequences were queried against a database of over 3,500 sequences associated with responses to pathogens, tumor antigens, self-antigens and alloantigens. Because TRA and TRB clonality were tightly correlated in nine or ten samples, subsequent TCR analyses were focused on TRB only. Results the study describes overall, beyond this receptor: At 1-2 months, donor-recipient similarity was low but rose over the first year, and the later blood repertoires were often dominated by donor CD8+ memory clones. Across 45 to 50 patients, TRB clonality was highly associated with recipient CMV seropositivity and CMV reactivation, and PTCy diversity was similar to diversity in CNI/methotrexate controls. The TRB repertoires of T cells infiltrating skin or the GI tract showed only limited overlap with the TRB repertoires found in blood.

Remarks on this clone: No cognate antigen has been identified for it. No base quality information exists; no much larger clone differs at one position.

Explained via the paper, the treatment or condition label denotes: high-dose cyclophosphamide on days +3 and +4 as single-agent GVHD prophylaxis. PTCy patients received busulfan and fludarabine conditioning, a related or unrelated marrow graft, and cyclophosphamide on days +3 and +4. PTCy-treated patients were drawn from a prospective multi-institutional clinical trial. Mononuclear cells from peripheral blood and bone marrow were separated by Ficoll-Hypaque density centrifugation and then cryopreserved. Counted from cysteine to phenylalanine, this CDR3 has 14 amino acids. Only the CDR3 part of the read is kept: 42 bases, read in frame from the first base. CDR1 SQVTM and CDR2 ANQGSEA were looked up in the germline V gene. Relative to germline, V is 5 bases shorter and J is 4 bases shorter, with 16 bases between their ends. Genomic DNA was used for TRB sequencing, which was performed with the immunoSEQ assay at survey resolution or with the hsTCRB kit. Processing in the source paper ran as follows. The immunoSEQ software handled the initial read processing, while the LymphoSeq R package was used for the repertoire analyses. Clonality was computed as 1 minus normalized Shannon entropy, and a Gini coefficient was also calculated for each TRB dataset. Phenotypes of unsorted samples were inferred by mapping TRB sequences from sorted subsets of the recipient or donor onto the same recipient's unsorted samples. This is the immuneACCESS table as TCRdb keeps it, with only in-frame sequences that have V and J called. A part of the clones is gone; compared with another copy, unresolved V genes explain less than half, and the rest is unexplained. V and J calls and clone size are those listed in that table; D and trimming were worked out from the DNA. This sample shows under 4,000 clones, and none of them turns up only once. Of the sample, around 28% falls within the top ten clones.

Recombination joined TRBV29-1 with TRBJ2-3; TRBD1 is possibly the D segment (6 matching bases). This sample comprised PBMCs, obtained 84 days after allogeneic stem cell transplant with posttransplant cyclophosphamide. This TCR derives from a female patient in her thirties or forties who received an allogeneic stem cell transplant from a related donor, was CMV-positive, and had no GVHD. After a transplant, some T cells may be the graft donor's own cells. The base sequence is TGCAGCGTTCTCCCTTCCGGGACACCAGATACGCAGTATTTT. Its amino acids are CSVLPSGTPDTQYF.